The 15 T cell receptor beta chains below all came from one sample that was sequenced in a study of T cell changes during pregnancy in multiple sclerosis. Generated by immunoSEQ multiplex PCR, the TCRdb table keeps only in-frame clones and is missing some. The table lists over 85,000 clones, around 93% of them singletons, with around 2% in the top ten. The sample in question was peripheral blood, obtained in the first trimester of pregnancy. The receptors were sampled from a female donor in good health, enrolled as a control in a pregnancy study.

A word on this clone: Other DNA sequences within the sample encode an identical CDR3. CDR3: CASSTGTGGYEQYF. The CDR3 DNA is TGTGCCAGTAGTACCGGGACAGGGGGATACGAGCAGTACTTC. This rearrangement joins TRBV19 to TRBJ2-7; 11 bases are shared with TRBD1. Germline V CDR1 and CDR2: LNHDA, SQIVND (reference sequence). J gave up 4 bases and V 4 bases, and 3 bases lay outside the gene matches. The CDR3 extends over 14 amino acids. Full variable domain (remainder filled in from reference TRBV19 and TRBJ2-7): DGGITQSPKYLFRKEGQNVTLSCEQNLNHDAMYWYRQDPGQGLRLIYYSQIVNDFQKGDIAEGYSVSREKKESFPLTVTSAQKNPTAFYLCASSTGTGGYEQYFGPGTRLTVT.

This sequence joins TRBV18 and TRBJ2-7, with 7 bases matching TRBD1. The CDR3 runs 15 residues. V trimming: 3 bases; J trimming: 4 bases; junction bases outside the gene matches: 9. In germline, CDR1 is KGHSH, CDR2 LQKENI. The DNA for the CDR3 is TGTGCCAGCTCACCGGGGACAGCGATGGATTACGAGCAGTACTTC. Amino acids: CASSPGTAMDYEQYF.

This chain connects TRBV5-1 to TRBJ1-5; D remains ambiguous. The V gene's germline CDR1 is SGHRS and CDR2 YFSETQ. The CDR3 extends over 16 amino acids. V lost 2 bases to trimming and J lost 6 bases, with 18 bases between them. The CDR3 DNA reads as TGCGCCAGCAGCTTCGACGGCTCGGGATTCAGTCAGCCCCAGCATTTT. This translates into CASSFDGSGFSQPQHF.

The rearrangement uses TRBV9 and TRBJ2-3, with D unclear. Germline-derived CDR1 and CDR2 are SGDLS and YYNGEE. Trimming stripped 4 bases from V and 1 base from J, with 10 bases between. The CDR3 loop spans 14 amino acids. The CDR3 DNA is TGTGCCAGCAGCCCCACCTCAGGCACAGATACGCAGTATTTT. Its translation: CASSPTSGTDTQYF.

This chain links TRBV11-2 with TRBJ1-1, with a weak D call TRBD1 (6 bases). The CDR3 extends over 16 amino acids. Germline V gene data show CDR1 as SGHAT and CDR2 as FQNNGV. V lost 1 base and J 3 bases, leaving 15 bases between the germline ends. The DNA of the CDR3 is TGTGCCAGCAGCTTAGGTGCGACAGGTGGTTACACTGAAGCTTTCTTT. Residues: CASSLGATGGYTEAFF.

V usage is TRBV7-2 and J usage is TRBJ2-3; D call uncertain. The CDR3 has 13 residues. V dropped 1 base and J dropped 4 bases, with 6 bases sitting between them. The germline gives CDR1 SGHTA, CDR2 FQGNSA. CDR3 protein: CASSLVSADTQYF. CDR3 sequence (DNA): TGTGCCAGCAGCTTAGTTTCCGCAGATACGCAGTATTTT.

The chain links TRBV16 to TRBJ1-2, with 7 nucleotides matching TRBD1. The CDR3 totals 16 residues. Germline CDR1 reads KGHSY; CDR2 reads FQNENV. J gave up 1 base and V 5 bases, and 10 bases lay outside the gene matches. CDR3 loop: CASSWSRGSFNYGYTF. CDR3 nucleotides: TGTGCCAGCAGCTGGAGCAGGGGGAGCTTTAACTATGGCTACACCTTC.

V and J are TRBV9 and TRBJ2-1; D is unclear. The CDR3 has 15 residues. V was clipped by 2 bases and J by 0 bases, with 9 bases between them. CDR1 and CDR2 from the germline V gene are SGDLS and YYNGEE. Here the CDR3 reads CASSVIASSYNEQFF. The CDR3 nucleotides are TGTGCCAGCAGCGTTATAGCAAGCTCCTACAATGAGCAGTTCTTC.

This rearrangement joins TRBV4-1 to TRBJ1-6; D remains ambiguous. In germline, CDR1 is MGHRA, CDR2 YSYEKL. V lost 1 base and J lost 9, with 13 bases in between. The CDR3 extends over 15 amino acids. CDR3 nucleotides: TGCGCCAGCAGCCAAGCCCCCGCCCCGGGTTCACCCCTCCACTTT. Residues: CASSQAPAPGSPLHF.

This clone was detected once. The chain joins TRBV4-2 to TRBJ2-3; D unclear. The CDR3 extends over 13 amino acids. Germline assignment: CDR1 LGHNA and CDR2 YNFKEQ. Trimming shortened V by 0 bases and J by 10 bases, and 11 bases separated the two germline ends. The CDR3 DNA sequence: TGTGCCAGCAGCCAAGATTCCCGGAGTGCGCAGTATTTT. This gives the protein CASSQDSRSAQYF.

The gene calls are TRBV28 and TRBJ1-2, with D unresolved. Germline lookup yields CDR1 MDHEN and CDR2 SYDVKM. CDR3 length: 11 amino acids. V was cut by 10 bases and J by 1 base, with 7 bases left in between. CDR3 coding DNA: TGTGCCACCGTATATAACTATGGCTACACCTTC. Translated: CATVYNYGYTF.

The gene calls are TRBV10-3 and TRBJ1-3; 7 bases fit TRBD1. This CDR3 region has 13 residues. Trimming cost V 8 bases and J 0 bases; bases outside gene matches: 1. Germline assignment: CDR1 ENHRY and CDR2 SYGVKD. In DNA form, the CDR3 reads TGTGCCATCGGGGACAGCTCTGGAAACACCATATATTTT. It translates to CAIGDSSGNTIYF.

This rearrangement joins TRBV6-1 to TRBJ1-5, with 7 nucleotides matching TRBD1. The CDR3 is made up of 15 amino acids. The germline V gene encodes CDR1 MNHNS and CDR2 SASEGT. Trimming cost V 6 bases and J 2 bases; bases outside gene matches: 7. This CDR3 is CASRGTGEGNQPQHF. The CDR3 region has the DNA TGTGCCAGCAGGGGAACAGGGGAGGGCAATCAGCCCCAGCATTTT.

The rearrangement joins TRBV20-1 to TRBJ1-1, with 7 positions matching TRBD1. The CDR3 extends over 11 amino acids. Germline assignment: CDR1 DFQATT and CDR2 SNEGSKA (reference sequence). The trim removed 1 base at V and 9 bases at J, leaving 2 bases unmatched. Here the CDR3 reads CSARADRKAFF. The CDR3 nucleotides are TGCAGTGCTAGAGCGGACAGGAAAGCTTTCTTT.

CDR3 coding DNA: TGTGCCAGCAGCTTTTTGGCGACTGTTCTCACCGGGGAGCTGTTTTTT. Translated, it gives CASSFLATVLTGELFF. V gene TRBV7-9 combines with J gene TRBJ2-2; D is unclear. V was clipped by 3 bases and J by 4 bases, with 15 bases between them. The length of the CDR3 is 16 residues. CDR1 is SEHNR, CDR2 FQNEAQ, per germline (reference sequence).